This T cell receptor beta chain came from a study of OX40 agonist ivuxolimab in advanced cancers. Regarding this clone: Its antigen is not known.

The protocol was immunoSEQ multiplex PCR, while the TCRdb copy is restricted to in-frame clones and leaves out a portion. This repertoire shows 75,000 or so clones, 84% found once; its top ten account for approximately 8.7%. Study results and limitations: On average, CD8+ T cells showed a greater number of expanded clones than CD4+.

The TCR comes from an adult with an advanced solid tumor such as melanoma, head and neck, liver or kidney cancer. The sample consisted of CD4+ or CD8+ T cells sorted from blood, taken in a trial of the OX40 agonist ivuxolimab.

The CDR3 DNA sequence: TGTGCCAGCAGCTTAGATGGGACGGACACTGAAGCTTTCTTT. It encodes CASSLDGTDTEAFF. The genes are TRBV7-2 and TRBJ1-1, with D perhaps TRBD1 (5 bases). Per the germline V gene, CDR1 is SGHTA and CDR2 is FQGNSA. The ends were cut back, 1 base at V and 3 bases at J, with 9 bases in the middle. This CDR3 is built from 14 residues.